Below, one TCR beta chain is given with its context. Its specificity is unknown. The second PCR ran roughly 6 to 11 cycles with a sample-barcoded 5' primer and J-beta primers. Each cDNA was tagged by a template-switch adaptor containing 12 random nucleotides. Each CDR3 protein gets one entry after TCRdb re-called the 5' RACE reads with MiXCR. The sample records 650,000 to 800,000 distinct CDR3 sequences, 40% to 50% being singletons. Germline CDR1 is GTSNPN and CDR2 is SVGIG (reference sequence). The V and J ends lost 0 bases and 3 bases, in that order; junction bases with no gene match: 13. The CDR3 length is 17 residues. The data belong to a study of blood T cells in healthy people across ages. General study results and limits: Both higher diversity and more naive CD4+ cells marked long-lived donors when set against aged donors.

The study isolated at least 7 million PBMCs from each sample. Material: blood. The V gene is TRBV30, the J gene TRBJ2-5; TRBD1 agrees at 7 bases. The receptor was isolated from a man aged 55 to 70 in good health. The CDR3 spells CAWSVHRPGTEEETQYF. The CDR3 DNA reads as TGTGCCTGGAGTGTACATCGTCCCGGGACAGAAGAAGAGACCCAGTACTTC.